The subject of this entry is one T cell receptor (beta chain). This specimen comes from a study of CD8+ T cells in alopecia areata. V gave up 0 bases and J gave up 5 bases, with 13 bases separating them. The germline V gene has CDR1 GTSNPN and CDR2 SVGIG (reference sequence). This CDR3 comprises 14 residues. Treatment meaning: oral pan-JAK inhibitor, 5-10 mg twice daily. Extraction and reverse transcription of RNA yielded cDNA as the sequencing template. TCRdb's copy holds only in-frame clones and misses some; the assay was immunoSEQ multiplex PCR. In the table there are 110,000 or so clones, less than 70% of which are singletons.

The chain has TRBV30 and TRBJ1-1; unclear D gene. The receptor was isolated from a human donor with alopecia areata. The specimen was CD4+ T cells sorted from blood, collected at week 24, from a patient treated with tofacitinib. The CDR3 sequence is CAWSVGAGGTEAFF. The DNA for the CDR3 is TGTGCCTGGAGTGTAGGAGCAGGCGGGACTGAAGCTTTCTTT.